The next 16 T cell receptor beta chains were all read from a single sample in a study of blood T cell repertoires in COVID-19. The assay was immunoSEQ multiplex PCR, and TCRdb's table has in-frame clones only and misses some. The profile covers roughly 220,000 clones, with about 86% appearing a single time and about 2.9% taken by the ten largest. The source material was peripheral blood. These receptors came from a woman between 25 and 40 years old who had recovered from COVID-19.

This clone turned up a few times. V gene TRBV3-1 (or the pseudogene TRBV3-2) combines with J gene TRBJ2-1; perhaps TRBD2 as D (6 bases). Germline-derived CDR1 and CDR2 are LGHDT and YNNKEL (reference sequence). V was cut by 10 bases and J by 5 bases, with 12 bases left in between. The CDR3 is 12 residues long. CDR3 DNA: TGTGCCACCACGGGAGAGGACAATGAGCAGTTCTTC. It codes for CATTGEDNEQFF.

The chain employs TRBV6-1 and TRBJ1-6; D gene uncertain. The CDR3 contains 16 residues. Germline V lookup: CDR1 MNHNS, CDR2 SASEGT. Trimming took off 4 bases at V and 0 bases at J, with 10 bases between the two ends. The CDR3 DNA reads as TGTGCCAGCAGTGTCGGCTCGGGCTCCTATAATTCACCCCTCCACTTT. Its protein product is CASSVGSGSYNSPLHF.

The chain combines TRBV29-1 with TRBJ2-1; TRBD1 agrees at 7 bases. Looked up from germline, CDR1 is SQVTM and CDR2 is ANQGSEA. This CDR3 is 13 amino acids long. J gave up 3 bases and V 6 bases, and 5 bases lay outside the gene matches. The CDR3 DNA is TGCAGCGTGAGGGACAGATTCTACAATGAGCAGTTCTTC. Protein product: CSVRDRFYNEQFF.

The chain couples TRBV24-1 to TRBJ1-6; 11 bases align to TRBD1. The germline gives CDR1 KGHDR, CDR2 SFDVKD. The CDR3 consists of 18 residues. Trimming at V came to 2 bases and at J to 6 bases, leaving 8 bases not matched to a gene. CDR3 protein: CATSDSRTGGRINSPLHF. The CDR3 DNA follows: TGTGCCACCAGTGATTCCCGGACAGGGGGCAGGATTAATTCACCCCTCCACTTT.

The V gene is TRBV6-5, the J gene TRBJ1-4; 8 nucleotides agree with TRBD1. The CDR3 contains 15 residues. V dropped 7 bases and J dropped 8; count of bases not matched to a gene: 12. Germline V gene data show CDR1 as MNHEY and CDR2 as SVGAGI. Here the CDR3 DNA reads TGTGCCAGCAATCCTACCGGGACAGGAGGAGAAAAACTGTTTTTT. Its protein product is CASNPTGTGGEKLFF.

Written as DNA, the CDR3 is TGTGCCAGCAGCCCCTGGGGGCAGAATCAGCCCCAGCATTTT. Encoded protein: CASSPWGQNQPQHF. This chain uses TRBV5-5 with TRBJ1-5; tentative D call: TRBD1 (6 bases). The V end lost 4 bases, the J end lost 4 bases, and 12 bases lay between the germline ends. The length of the CDR3 is 14 residues. CDR1 is SGHKS, CDR2 YYEKEE, per germline (reference sequence).

This chain links TRBV19 with TRBJ1-1; D is possibly TRBD1 (6 bases). V was pared by 5 bases and J by 1 base, with 11 bases between. The CDR3 runs to 14 residues. The germline V gene has CDR1 LNHDA and CDR2 SQIVND (reference sequence). CDR3 nucleotides: TGTGCCAGTAGTGTGGGACACCGGAACACTGAAGCTTTCTTT. Amino acid sequence: CASSVGHRNTEAFF.

The chain carries TRBV7-9 and TRBJ2-3; 9 bases map to TRBD2. This CDR3 comprises 17 residues. The V gene's germline CDR1 is SEHNR and CDR2 FQNEAQ (reference sequence). J lost 3 bases, V lost 5 bases, and 12 bases had no gene match. The CDR3 spells CASSPGAGGPSTDTQYF. CDR3 DNA sequence: TGTGCCAGCAGCCCCGGGGCGGGAGGGCCATCTACAGATACGCAGTATTTT. The variable domain in full, completed from reference TRBV7-9 and TRBJ2-3, reads DTGVSQNPRHKITKRGQNVTFRCDPISEHNRLYWYRQTLGQGPEFLTYFQNEAQLEKSRLLSDRFSAERPKGSFSTLEIQRTEQGDSAMYLCASSPGAGGPSTDTQYFGPGTRLTVL.

The CDR3 reads CSVAGTSGRSWETQYF. As DNA, the CDR3 is TGCAGCGTGGCCGGGACTAGCGGGAGGAGTTGGGAGACCCAGTACTTC. J is TRBJ2-5 and V is TRBV29-1; TRBD2 agrees at 15 bases. The CDR3 runs to 16 residues. The J segment lost 5 bases and the V segment lost 6 bases, leaving 10 bases of the junction unmatched. CDR1 is SQVTM and CDR2 is ANQGSEA in the germline V gene.

J is TRBJ2-1 and V is TRBV6-4; 12 nucleotides agree with TRBD2. Germline V gene data show CDR1 as MRHNA and CDR2 as SNTAGT. The CDR3 sequence is 15 residues long. With V trimmed by 4 bases and J by 2 bases, 0 bases remained unmatched. CDR3 protein: CASSGLAGAYNEQFF. CDR3 in DNA: TGTGCCAGCAGTGGACTAGCGGGGGCCTACAATGAGCAGTTCTTC.

This clone came up a few times. The rearrangement links TRBV4-2 to TRBJ2-7; 7 positions agree with TRBD2. The CDR3 contains 11 residues. CDR1 is LGHNA and CDR2 is YNFKEQ in the germline V gene. V shed 4 bases and J 7 bases; nucleotides not matched to a gene: 1. As DNA, the CDR3 is TGTGCCAGCAGCCTTAGCGGGGAGCAGTACTTC. It encodes CASSLSGEQYF.

The V and J genes are TRBV24-1 and TRBJ2-7; no definite D call. Germline-derived CDR1 and CDR2 are KGHDR and SFDVKD. The CDR3 extends over 13 amino acids. V lost 5 bases to trimming and J lost 3 bases, with 10 bases between them. The CDR3 DNA reads as TGTGCCACCAGTGTAGGTAGCAGCTACGAGCAGTACTTC. Its protein is CATSVGSSYEQYF.

This clone has just one count. The genes are TRBV11-2 and TRBJ1-1; D remains ambiguous. The germline V gene has CDR1 SGHAT and CDR2 FQNNGV. The CDR3 consists of 13 residues. V dropped 6 bases and J dropped 5 bases, with 13 bases sitting between them. In nucleotides, the CDR3 is TGTGCCAGCAGTCCCGGGGTCGGGACTGAAGCTTTCTTT. Its protein is CASSPGVGTEAFF.

The chain couples TRBV5-1 to TRBJ1-2; a weak D match, TRBD1 (5 bases). From germline, CDR1 is SGHRS and CDR2 YFSETQ. This CDR3 comprises 15 residues. Trimming stripped 3 bases from V and 8 bases from J, with 20 bases between. The chain's CDR3 is CASSSEGRALVGYTF. CDR3 in DNA: TGCGCCAGCAGCTCGGAGGGACGGGCCCTTGTCGGCTACACCTTC.

The chain is built from TRBV5-3 and TRBJ2-1, with TRBD2 identical over 8 bases. TRBV5-3 belongs to the ORF category, with a function that is uncertain. CDR3 length equals 15 residues. After removal of 4 bases from V and 3 bases from J, the junction contained 6 bases not matched to a gene. The CDR3 coding sequence is TGTGCCAGAAGCGGGCTAGCGGGTTACTACAATGAGCAGTTCTTC. Amino acids: CARSGLAGYYNEQFF.

Remarks on this clone: This sample includes further DNA sequences coding for the same CDR3. The chain recombines TRBV27 with TRBJ2-7; TRBD1 matches 11 bases. Germline values: CDR1 MNHEY, CDR2 SMNVEV (reference sequence). V shed 2 bases, J shed 0 bases, and the junction held 0 bases outside the gene matches. The CDR3 covers 15 residues. The CDR3 DNA reads as TGTGCCAGCAGTTTAGGGACAGGGGGCTCCTACGAGCAGTACTTC. This encodes CASSLGTGGSYEQYF.